This T cell receptor beta chain was identified during a study of regulatory T cells in long-lasting Graves disease. Construction of TCR beta libraries relied on iRepertoire HTBI primers and on Arm-PCR targeting CDR3 regions. TCRdb recomputed calls from the multiplex PCR reads with MiXCR, one row per CDR3 protein. The sample holds about 420,000 distinct CDR3 sequences, over 15% seen once. V lost 5 bases, J lost 5 bases, and 8 bases stayed unmatched. The CDR3 is made up of 15 amino acids. CDR1 and CDR2 (germline): MNHEY, SMNVEV (reference sequence). Time point described: newly diagnosed GD, antithyroid drugs for less than 3 months. Following extraction of RNA from PBMCs, that RNA was used to make the TCR library. Separately, the same data were catalogued under a study of T cells in Graves' hyperthyroidism and ophthalmopathy.

The gene calls are TRBV27 and TRBJ1-2; 10 bases align to TRBD1. The specimen was peripheral blood mononuclear cells (PBMCs), collected at new diagnosis, from a patient treated with antithyroid drugs. The clonotype was recovered from a woman between 18 and 30 years old with Graves disease. CDR3 residues: CASSGADRGGYGYTF. The CDR3 DNA reads as TGTGCCAGCAGTGGGGCGGACAGGGGGGGATATGGCTACACCTTC.